The rows below give T cell receptor beta chains drawn from one sample of a study of T-cell reconstitution after alpha-beta-depleted transplantation in children. TCRdb ran MiXCR on the PCR reads and lists one entry per CDR3 protein. The data contain hundreds of thousands of distinct CDR3 sequences, approximately 10% of them singletons. The specimen was PBMCs, collected before TCRalphabeta/CD19-depleted stem cell transplant. These receptors were taken from a child under 10 years old with inherited bone marrow failure, due to receive a stem cell transplant. Both conserved end residues are part of each CDR3. A D gene is named only where the DNA matches it firmly. Not every row has a clone size; where given, it reads once, few, many or a size class.

v_call: TRBV29-1; j_call: TRBJ1-2; d_call: TRBD1; cdr3_length: 13; clone_size: few; cdr3_nt: TGCAGCGTCGCGGCAGGGGGCAAGCTTGGCTACACCTTC; cdr3_aa: CSVAAGGKLGYTF
v_call: TRBV10-3; j_call: TRBJ2-5; d_call: NA; cdr3_length: 14; clone_size: few; cdr3_nt: TGTGCCATTGGGACTCGGAGGTCCCAAGAGACCCAGTACTTC; cdr3_aa: CAIGTRRSQETQYF
v_call: TRBV12-3/TRBV12-4; j_call: TRBJ2-7; d_call: TRBD2; cdr3_length: 13; clone_size: once; cdr3_nt: TGTGCCAGCAGTCCCGGACTAGTCTACGCGCAGTACTTC; cdr3_aa: CASSPGLVYAQYF
v_call: TRBV19; j_call: TRBJ2-1; d_call: NA; cdr3_length: 11; clone_size: few; cdr3_nt: TGTGCCAGTAGAGGGGTCTTCGAGCAGTTCTTC; cdr3_aa: CASRGVFEQFF
v_call: TRBV18; j_call: TRBJ2-5; d_call: TRBD2; cdr3_length: 18; clone_size: NA; cdr3_nt: TGTGCCAGCTCAGACATTTCACCGGGACTAGCGGGAGGAGAGACCCAGTACTTC; cdr3_aa: CASSDISPGLAGGETQYF
v_call: TRBV15; j_call: TRBJ2-4; d_call: NA; cdr3_length: 16; clone_size: many; cdr3_nt: TGTGCCACCAGCAGAGATGGGTATCTAGCCAAAAACATTCAGTACTTC; cdr3_aa: CATSRDGYLAKNIQYF
v_call: TRBV25-1; j_call: TRBJ2-1; d_call: TRBD2; cdr3_length: 19; clone_size: many; cdr3_nt: TGTGCCAGCTCTCCATTACCGGGACTAGCGGAGGCGGGCTACAATGAGCAGTTCTTC; cdr3_aa: CASSPLPGLAEAGYNEQFF
v_call: TRBV9; j_call: TRBJ2-1; d_call: TRBD2; cdr3_length: 14; clone_size: many; cdr3_nt: TGTGCCAGCAGCGTAGCGGCGGGAGTCTATGAGCAGTTCTTC; cdr3_aa: CASSVAAGVYEQFF
v_call: TRBV7-2; j_call: TRBJ2-1; d_call: TRBD2; cdr3_length: 17; clone_size: many; cdr3_nt: TGTGCCAGCAGCGCCCGGACTAGCGGGAGTATCTACAATGAGCAGTTCTTC; cdr3_aa: CASSARTSGSIYNEQFF
v_call: TRBV20-1; j_call: TRBJ2-3; d_call: NA; cdr3_length: 14; clone_size: many; cdr3_nt: TGCAGTGCTAGAGATATTTCTTTCTCAGATACGCAGTATTTT; cdr3_aa: CSARDISFSDTQYF
v_call: TRBV7-2; j_call: TRBJ2-3; d_call: TRBD2; cdr3_length: 15; clone_size: many; cdr3_nt: TGTGCCAGCAGCTTTAGCGGGGTGAGAGGGGATACGCAGTATTTT; cdr3_aa: CASSFSGVRGDTQYF
v_call: TRBV7-2; j_call: TRBJ2-7; d_call: TRBD2; cdr3_length: 14; clone_size: few; cdr3_nt: TGTGCCAGCAGCGGACTAGAGAACACCTACGAGCAGTACTTC; cdr3_aa: CASSGLENTYEQYF
v_call: TRBV9; j_call: TRBJ1-1; d_call: NA; cdr3_length: 15; clone_size: many; cdr3_nt: TGTGCCAGCAGCGTAGCTGGGGAAATGAACACTGAAGCTTTCTTT; cdr3_aa: CASSVAGEMNTEAFF
v_call: TRBV30; j_call: TRBJ1-5; d_call: TRBD1; cdr3_length: 14; clone_size: many; cdr3_nt: TGTGCCTGGAGTGCCGGGACAGACAATCAGCCCCAGCATTTT; cdr3_aa: CAWSAGTDNQPQHF
v_call: TRBV12-3/TRBV12-4; j_call: TRBJ2-7; d_call: TRBD2; cdr3_length: 13; clone_size: many; cdr3_nt: TGTGCCAGCAGTTTTCCGGGCGGGGGCGAGCAGTACTTC; cdr3_aa: CASSFPGGGEQYF
v_call: TRBV5-1; j_call: TRBJ2-1; d_call: TRBD2; cdr3_length: 14; clone_size: few; cdr3_nt: TGCGCCAGCAGCTTTGGACTAGCAAGCAATGAGCAGTTCTTC; cdr3_aa: CASSFGLASNEQFF
v_call: TRBV20-1; j_call: TRBJ2-1; d_call: NA; cdr3_length: 11; clone_size: many; cdr3_nt: TGCAGTGCTAGAGATAGGAACGAGCAGTTCTTC; cdr3_aa: CSARDRNEQFF
v_call: TRBV7-9; j_call: TRBJ2-1; d_call: NA; cdr3_length: 15; clone_size: many; cdr3_nt: TGTGCCAGCAGCTTAGCGCCGGCTAGCCCCAGAGAGCAGTTCTTC; cdr3_aa: CASSLAPASPREQFF
v_call: TRBV5-6; j_call: TRBJ1-1; d_call: TRBD1; cdr3_length: 13; clone_size: NA; cdr3_nt: TGTGCCAGCAGGGAACAGGGGGGCACTGAAGCTTTCTTT; cdr3_aa: CASREQGGTEAFF
v_call: TRBV29-1; j_call: TRBJ1-2; d_call: NA; cdr3_length: 13; clone_size: NA; cdr3_nt: TGCAGCGTCACCGGGAGATACGAAAGTGGCTACACCTTC; cdr3_aa: CSVTGRYESGYTF
v_call: TRBV7-9; j_call: TRBJ2-1; d_call: NA; cdr3_length: 12; clone_size: many; cdr3_nt: TGTGCCAGCAGTCCGGAGATCAATGAGCAGTTCTTC; cdr3_aa: CASSPEINEQFF
v_call: TRBV27; j_call: TRBJ2-4; d_call: NA; cdr3_length: 16; clone_size: many; cdr3_nt: TGTGCCAGCAGTTTATCGGTCCAGGGGGGCAAAAACATTCAGTACTTC; cdr3_aa: CASSLSVQGGKNIQYF
v_call: TRBV5-1; j_call: TRBJ2-7; d_call: TRBD1; cdr3_length: 14; clone_size: many; cdr3_nt: TGCGCCAGCAGCTCGGGACAGGGGGGTTACGAGCAGTACTTC; cdr3_aa: CASSSGQGGYEQYF
v_call: TRBV19; j_call: TRBJ2-7; d_call: NA; cdr3_length: 12; clone_size: NA; cdr3_nt: TGTGCCAGTAGTATGATATCCAACGAGCAGTACTTC; cdr3_aa: CASSMISNEQYF
v_call: TRBV12-3/TRBV12-4; j_call: TRBJ1-5; d_call: TRBD1; cdr3_length: 18; clone_size: NA; cdr3_nt: TGTACCAGCAGTTCCTTCCGGGGGACAGCTTATAGCAATCAGCCCCAGCATTTT; cdr3_aa: CTSSSFRGTAYSNQPQHF
v_call: TRBV18; j_call: TRBJ2-1; d_call: TRBD2; cdr3_length: 15; clone_size: NA; cdr3_nt: TGTGCCAGCTCACCACCTAGCGGGAGAGCGGGTGAGCAGTTCTTC; cdr3_aa: CASSPPSGRAGEQFF
v_call: TRBV19; j_call: TRBJ2-3; d_call: TRBD2; cdr3_length: 17; clone_size: many; cdr3_nt: TGTGCCAGTAGTATGGCAAGGACTAGCGGGATAACAGATACGCAGTATTTT; cdr3_aa: CASSMARTSGITDTQYF
v_call: TRBV7-6; j_call: TRBJ1-4; d_call: NA; cdr3_length: 12; clone_size: NA; cdr3_nt: TGTGCCAGCGGTCCAACTAGTGAAAAACTGTTTTTT; cdr3_aa: CASGPTSEKLFF
v_call: TRBV9; j_call: TRBJ2-1; d_call: NA; cdr3_length: 12; clone_size: many; cdr3_nt: TGTGCCAGCAGCGTCTCGGGCAATGAGCAGTTCTTC; cdr3_aa: CASSVSGNEQFF
v_call: TRBV10-3; j_call: TRBJ1-2; d_call: NA; cdr3_length: 12; clone_size: many; cdr3_nt: TGTGCCATCAGTGACAGAGCCTATGGCTACACCTTC; cdr3_aa: CAISDRAYGYTF
v_call: TRBV20-1; j_call: TRBJ1-5; d_call: NA; cdr3_length: 16; clone_size: few; cdr3_nt: TGCAGTGCTGGAACACCGGACGGTTATAGCAATCAGCCCCAGCATTTT; cdr3_aa: CSAGTPDGYSNQPQHF
v_call: TRBV7-6; j_call: TRBJ2-3; d_call: TRBD2; cdr3_length: 16; clone_size: many; cdr3_nt: TGTGCCAGCAGCCCCTATAGCGGGACGAGCACAGATACGCAGTATTTT; cdr3_aa: CASSPYSGTSTDTQYF
v_call: TRBV5-1; j_call: TRBJ2-7; d_call: TRBD2; cdr3_length: 14; clone_size: many; cdr3_nt: TGCGCCAGCAACTATCTAGCGGGAGTGGGCGAGCAGTACTTC; cdr3_aa: CASNYLAGVGEQYF
v_call: TRBV5-1; j_call: TRBJ2-1; d_call: TRBD1; cdr3_length: 15; clone_size: many; cdr3_nt: TGCGCCAGCAGCTTGGTTCTACAGGGGAGCAATGAGCAGTTCTTC; cdr3_aa: CASSLVLQGSNEQFF
v_call: TRBV5-1; j_call: TRBJ2-1; d_call: TRBD2; cdr3_length: 17; clone_size: many; cdr3_nt: TGCGCCAGCAGCTGGTGGACTAGTTTAAGCTCCTACAATGAGCAGTTCTTC; cdr3_aa: CASSWWTSLSSYNEQFF
v_call: TRBV10-2; j_call: TRBJ2-1; d_call: TRBD2; cdr3_length: 13; clone_size: NA; cdr3_nt: TGCGCCAGCTATAGCGGGCCAGGAGATGAGCAGTTCTTC; cdr3_aa: CASYSGPGDEQFF
v_call: TRBV12-3/TRBV12-4; j_call: TRBJ2-7; d_call: NA; cdr3_length: 15; clone_size: NA; cdr3_nt: TGTGCCAGCAGTTTGGGACGGAAGAGCTCCTACGAGCAGTACTTC; cdr3_aa: CASSLGRKSSYEQYF
v_call: TRBV23-1; j_call: TRBJ2-4; d_call: NA; cdr3_length: 18; clone_size: few; cdr3_nt: TGCGCCAGCAGTCAGGGACGTCCAACTTACTTAGCCAAAAACATTCAGTACTTC; cdr3_aa: CASSQGRPTYLAKNIQYF
v_call: TRBV7-2; j_call: TRBJ2-3; d_call: NA; cdr3_length: 14; clone_size: many; cdr3_nt: TGTGCCAGCAGCTTAGTCGGCTACACAGATACGCAGTATTTT; cdr3_aa: CASSLVGYTDTQYF
v_call: TRBV6-1; j_call: TRBJ2-3; d_call: NA; cdr3_length: 13; clone_size: many; cdr3_nt: TGTGCCAGCAGCCTTTACATAGGGGATACGCAGTATTTT; cdr3_aa: CASSLYIGDTQYF
v_call: TRBV27; j_call: TRBJ2-7; d_call: TRBD2; cdr3_length: 16; clone_size: many; cdr3_nt: TGTGCCAGCAGTTTCGCCGGCGGGAGCCCGTCCTACGAGCAGTACTTC; cdr3_aa: CASSFAGGSPSYEQYF
v_call: TRBV11-2; j_call: TRBJ2-3; d_call: NA; cdr3_length: 17; clone_size: few; cdr3_nt: TGTGCCAGCAGCTTAGGAAGGCGGGGACCTAGCACAGATACGCAGTATTTT; cdr3_aa: CASSLGRRGPSTDTQYF
v_call: TRBV5-1; j_call: TRBJ2-4; d_call: TRBD2; cdr3_length: 16; clone_size: many; cdr3_nt: TGCGCCAGCAGCCTCTTCCCGGGACTAGAAAAAAACATTCAGTACTTC; cdr3_aa: CASSLFPGLEKNIQYF
v_call: TRBV4-3; j_call: TRBJ1-5; d_call: TRBD1; cdr3_length: 16; clone_size: many; cdr3_nt: TGCGCCAGCAGCCAAGATATCGGGACAGGGGGTCAGCCCCAGCATTTT; cdr3_aa: CASSQDIGTGGQPQHF
v_call: TRBV7-9; j_call: TRBJ2-1; d_call: NA; cdr3_length: 12; clone_size: many; cdr3_nt: TGTGCCAGCAGCTTAGCGGTGGTTGAGCAGTTCTTC; cdr3_aa: CASSLAVVEQFF
v_call: TRBV18; j_call: TRBJ2-7; d_call: NA; cdr3_length: 14; clone_size: few; cdr3_nt: TGTGCCAGCTCAACAACTAGGGGTACCTACGAGCAGTACTTC; cdr3_aa: CASSTTRGTYEQYF
v_call: TRBV24-1; j_call: TRBJ2-3; d_call: TRBD1; cdr3_length: 15; clone_size: many; cdr3_nt: TGTGCCACCAGTGATCCCCGGACAGGGGCAGATACGCAGTATTTT; cdr3_aa: CATSDPRTGADTQYF
v_call: TRBV7-9; j_call: TRBJ2-1; d_call: TRBD1; cdr3_length: 15; clone_size: many; cdr3_nt: TGTGCCAGCAGCTTCTTCCGGGACAGGGCGAATGAGCAGTTCTTC; cdr3_aa: CASSFFRDRANEQFF
v_call: TRBV28; j_call: TRBJ2-1; d_call: TRBD2; cdr3_length: 16; clone_size: few; cdr3_nt: TGTGCCAGCAGTTTGTCGCCGGGACTAGACAACAATGAGCAGTTCTTC; cdr3_aa: CASSLSPGLDNNEQFF
v_call: TRBV24-1; j_call: TRBJ1-2; d_call: NA; cdr3_length: 14; clone_size: many; cdr3_nt: TGTGCCACCAGTGATCCCGGGACGAACTATGGCTACACCTTC; cdr3_aa: CATSDPGTNYGYTF
v_call: TRBV29-1; j_call: TRBJ2-7; d_call: NA; cdr3_length: 15; clone_size: many; cdr3_nt: TGCAGCGTGATGGGATCGGGGACCCCCTCCTACGAGCAGTACTTC; cdr3_aa: CSVMGSGTPSYEQYF
v_call: TRBV5-1; j_call: TRBJ2-7; d_call: TRBD1; cdr3_length: 14; clone_size: many; cdr3_nt: TGCGCCAGCAGCCCCGGGACAGGGGTCTACGAGCAGTACTTC; cdr3_aa: CASSPGTGVYEQYF
v_call: TRBV3-1; j_call: TRBJ2-1; d_call: TRBD2; cdr3_length: 13; clone_size: many; cdr3_nt: TGTGCCAGCAGCTCACTAGCGGGAGGGGTCTGGTTCTTC; cdr3_aa: CASSSLAGGVWFF
v_call: TRBV27; j_call: TRBJ1-2; d_call: NA; cdr3_length: 14; clone_size: NA; cdr3_nt: TGTGCCAGCACCCAAATTGGGGGTAACTATGGCTACACCTTC; cdr3_aa: CASTQIGGNYGYTF
v_call: TRBV7-9; j_call: TRBJ2-7; d_call: TRBD1; cdr3_length: 13; clone_size: many; cdr3_nt: TGTGCCAGCAGCTCCGAAACAGGGGTCGAGCAGTACTTC; cdr3_aa: CASSSETGVEQYF
v_call: TRBV7-9; j_call: TRBJ2-4; d_call: TRBD2; cdr3_length: 13; clone_size: many; cdr3_nt: TGTGCCAGCAGCTTGGCCGGGGAGGGCATTCAGTACTTC; cdr3_aa: CASSLAGEGIQYF
v_call: TRBV13; j_call: TRBJ2-7; d_call: NA; cdr3_length: 15; clone_size: many; cdr3_nt: TGTGCCAGCAGCTACCAGGGTTTAAATGGCTACGAGCAGTACTTC; cdr3_aa: CASSYQGLNGYEQYF